The 25 T cell receptor beta chains reported below all come from one sample, sequenced in a study of blood T cells in healthy people across ages. Alongside a J-beta primer mix, a sample-barcoded 5' primer served in a second PCR lasting about 7 to 12 cycles. TCRdb re-called the 5' RACE reads with MiXCR, one entry per CDR3 protein. Here the sample spans 980,000 or so distinct CDR3 sequences, approximately 49% being singletons. Sample: blood. The receptors shown here come from a man under 40 in good health.

This clonotype appeared a few times. The V and J genes are TRBV4-1 and TRBJ1-1, with unresolved D. CDR1 is MGHRA, CDR2 YSYEKL, per germline. The CDR3 is 13 residues long. Trimming removed 0 bases at V and 5 bases at J, with 7 bases between. The CDR3 coding sequence is TGCGCCAGCAGCCAAGATGGCAGTACTGAAGCTTTCTTT. Its translation is CASSQDGSTEAFF.

This clonotype was detected only once. The rearrangement uses TRBV12-3 or TRBV12-4 and TRBJ2-3, with TRBD2 identical over 12 bases. The CDR3 is made up of 20 amino acids. The J segment lost 6 bases and the V segment lost 4 bases, leaving 20 bases of the junction unmatched. CDR3 nucleotide sequence: TGTGCCAGCAGTTCCCGGTTAATGGCGCGGACTAGCGGGGCGCCGGATACGCAGTATTTT. Translating gives CASSSRLMARTSGAPDTQYF.

The chain has TRBV5-1 and TRBJ2-1; D is perhaps TRBD1 (6 bases). The V end was cut by 2 bases, the J end by 5 bases, with 17 bases between. The CDR3 is made up of 16 amino acids. The germline V gene has CDR1 SGHRS and CDR2 YFSETQ. For the CDR3, the DNA is TGCGCCAGCAGCTTCGGCGGGCAGGGGTCCAACAATGAGCAGTTCTTC. Its protein is CASSFGGQGSNNEQFF. The full variable domain, completed using reference TRBV5-1 and TRBJ2-1, is KAGVTQTPRYLIKTRGQQVTLSCSPISGHRSVSWYQQTPGQGLQFLFEYFSETQRNKGNFPGRFSGRQFSNSRSEMNVSTLELGDSALYLCASSFGGQGSNNEQFFGPGTRLTVL.

The chain has TRBV19 and TRBJ2-3; D not certain. The V gene's germline CDR1 is LNHDA and CDR2 SQIVND (reference sequence). The CDR3 is 12 residues long. Trimming removed 4 bases at V and 4 bases at J, with 6 bases between. CDR3 sequence: CASSRYPDTQYF. CDR3 coding DNA: TGTGCCAGTAGTAGATATCCAGATACGCAGTATTTT. The complete variable domain, with remaining parts taken from reference TRBV19 and TRBJ2-3, reads DGGITQSPKYLFRKEGQNVTLSCEQNLNHDAMYWYRQDPGQGLRLIYYSQIVNDFQKGDIAEGYSVSREKKESFPLTVTSAQKNPTAFYLCASSRYPDTQYFGPGTRLTVL.

The rearrangement joins TRBV12-3 or TRBV12-4 to TRBJ2-3; 8 positions match TRBD1. This CDR3 has 16 amino acids. Germline trimming cut 3 bases from V and 3 bases from J; bases unmatched to any gene: 8. CDR3 region: CASSLARTGITDTQYF. In DNA, the CDR3 is TGTGCCAGCAGTTTGGCTAGGACAGGGATTACAGATACGCAGTATTTT.

This clonotype was seen a handful of times. The genes are TRBV20-1 and TRBJ2-6; D is ambiguous. The germline V gene encodes CDR1 DFQATT and CDR2 SNEGSKA (reference sequence). This CDR3 has 16 amino acids. Trimming cost V 3 bases and J 1 base, with 13 bases left between them. The CDR3 here is CSASAQVLSGANVLTF. The CDR3 DNA sequence: TGCAGTGCTAGCGCTCAGGTGCTTTCTGGGGCCAACGTCCTGACTTTC.

This chain connects TRBV5-1 to TRBJ1-2; maybe TRBD1 (6 bases). The CDR3 is 19 residues long. Trimming took 3 bases from V and 3 from J, leaving 27 bases between them. Germline CDR1 reads SGHRS; CDR2 reads YFSETQ. Here the CDR3 reads CASSSPVPAGTNHYYGYTF. The CDR3 nucleotides read TGCGCCAGCAGCTCTCCAGTCCCCGCCGGGACAAATCACTACTATGGCTACACCTTC.

V is TRBV5-1 and J is TRBJ2-3; 8 bases agree with TRBD1. The CDR3 contains 17 residues. V lost 2 bases, J lost 1 base, and 9 bases stayed unmatched. CDR1 and CDR2 from the germline V gene are SGHRS and YFSETQ. In DNA form, the CDR3 reads TGCGCCAGCAGCTTCCTCTCTGTGGACAGGGGCACAGATACGCAGTATTTT. It yields the protein CASSFLSVDRGTDTQYF.

Worth noting for this clonotype: The junction and the germline gene differ at one end; a read error may be behind it. This chain uses TRBV6-1 with TRBJ2-7; TRBD1 agrees at 10 bases. The germline CDR1 and CDR2 sequences are MNHNS and SASEGT. The CDR3 is 14 amino acids. The CDR3 loop is CAGSEGTGAYEQYF. The CDR3 DNA follows: TGTGCCGGCAGTGAAGGGACAGGGGCCTACGAGCAGTACTTC.

This clonotype was observed a handful of times. The V and J genes are TRBV20-1 and TRBJ1-2; 8 bases match TRBD1. The CDR3 contains 14 residues. Trimming removed 1 base from V and 7 bases from J; junction bases left unmatched: 8. Germline CDR1 reads DFQATT; CDR2 reads SNEGSKA (reference sequence). The CDR3 here is CSARAVDRVTGYTF. The CDR3 coding sequence is TGCAGTGCTAGAGCAGTGGACAGGGTGACTGGCTACACCTTC.

This clonotype has only a few counts. This chain joins TRBV28 and TRBJ1-2; the D is unclear. The CDR3 contains 13 residues. Germline-derived CDR1 and CDR2 are MDHEN and SYDVKM. V dropped 3 bases and J dropped 0 bases, with 5 bases sitting between them. The CDR3, as DNA: TGTGCCAGCAGTTTCCTGGCTAACTATGGCTACACCTTC. This translates into CASSFLANYGYTF.

This clonotype was seen many times. The gene calls are TRBV12-3 or TRBV12-4 and TRBJ1-2; no clear D. The CDR3 has 14 amino acids. V was cut by 3 bases and J by 3 bases, with 11 bases left in between. The CDR3 reads CASSFPGSHYGYTF. The CDR3 DNA reads TGTGCCAGCAGTTTCCCCGGTAGTCACTATGGCTACACCTTC.

This clonotype occurred a few times. V is TRBV20-1 and J is TRBJ1-1; D gene ambiguous. Trimming pared 0 bases from V and 0 bases from J, leaving 5 bases between. The CDR3 covers 13 residues. Per germline, CDR1 DFQATT and CDR2 SNEGSKA (reference sequence). The CDR3 DNA reads TGCAGTGCTAGAGATGGAGTGAACACTGAAGCTTTCTTT. Encoded protein: CSARDGVNTEAFF.

This clonotype was seen a few times. The gene calls are TRBV20-1 and TRBJ1-2; no definite D call. CDR3 size: 14 residues. CDR1 and CDR2 from the germline V gene are DFQATT and SNEGSKA (reference sequence). V was clipped by 1 base and J by 4 bases, with 13 bases between them. In nucleotides, the CDR3 is TGCAGTGCTAGAGTGCCGGAACAGACCTATGGCTACACCTTC. Encoded protein: CSARVPEQTYGYTF.

The V and J genes are TRBV3-1 and TRBJ1-5; no clear D gene. The CDR3 length is 16 residues. The germline CDR1 and CDR2 sequences are LGHDT and YNNKEL (reference sequence). V lost 1 base and J 2 bases, leaving 12 bases between the germline ends. In DNA, the CDR3 is TGTGCCAGCAGCCAAGTGAGAGGACGTTGCAATCAGCCCCAGCATTTT. Its protein is CASSQVRGRCNQPQHF.

This clonotype was found a few times. This rearrangement joins TRBV3-1 to TRBJ2-5; 7 nucleotides match TRBD2. Germline lookup yields CDR1 LGHDT and CDR2 YNNKEL (reference sequence). The trim removed 8 bases at V and 5 bases at J, leaving 5 bases unmatched. The CDR3 is 12 residues long. The DNA for the CDR3 is TGTGCCAGCGCCAGGCGGGAGGAGACCCAGTACTTC. Translated, it gives CASARREETQYF.

The V and J genes are TRBV7-2 and TRBJ2-5, with 9 bases that match TRBD2. V was pared by 3 bases and J by 5 bases, with 7 bases of the junction left unmatched. This CDR3 has 15 residues. Per the germline V gene, CDR1 is SGHTA and CDR2 is FQGNSA. The CDR3, as DNA: TGTGCCAGCAGCTTCCAACTAGCGGGTGGTGAGACCCAGTACTTC. Its protein product is CASSFQLAGGETQYF.

This clonotype was observed a handful of times. V usage is TRBV18 and J usage is TRBJ1-1; no clear D gene. CDR3 length: 14 amino acids. V lost 0 bases and J 1 base, leaving 6 bases between the germline ends. Germline V gene sequence: CDR1 KGHSH, CDR2 LQKENI. As DNA, the CDR3 is TGTGCCAGCTCACCACCGGGGAGGAACACTGAAGCTTTCTTT. Protein: CASSPPGRNTEAFF.

V and J are TRBV6-6 and TRBJ1-3, with TRBD1 matching 8 bases. CDR3 length equals 16 residues. Germline trimming cut 5 bases from V and 1 base from J; bases unmatched to any gene: 7. Per the germline V gene, CDR1 is MNHNY and CDR2 is SVGAGI (reference sequence). CDR3 in amino acids: CASSSRDRKSGNTIYF. The CDR3 bases are TGTGCCAGCAGTAGCAGGGACAGGAAATCTGGAAACACCATATATTTT.

The chain has TRBV4-2 and TRBJ2-5; either TRBD1 or TRBD2 may fit D (6 bases each). The CDR3 extends over 15 amino acids. V lost 3 bases to trimming and J lost 5 bases, with 16 bases between them. Germline V gives CDR1 LGHNA, CDR2 YNFKEQ. The CDR3 region has the DNA TGTGCCAGCAGCCAGTCGGGGGCCGGCGGTGAGACCCAGTACTTC. It encodes CASSQSGAGGETQYF.

The chain carries TRBV12-3 or TRBV12-4 and TRBJ2-4, with D tentatively TRBD1 (5 bases). Trimming pared 5 bases from V and 3 bases from J, leaving 14 bases between. CDR3 length: 15 residues. The CDR3 here is CASSQPDSLKNIQYF. The CDR3 coding sequence is TGTGCCAGCAGTCAACCCGACAGCCTCAAAAACATTCAGTACTTC.

The chain carries TRBV20-1 and TRBJ2-3, with D perhaps TRBD1 or TRBD2 (5 bases each). The CDR3 extends over 16 amino acids. Germline CDR1 is DFQATT and CDR2 is SNEGSKA (reference sequence). V was clipped by 6 bases and J by 0 bases, with 19 bases between them. As DNA, the CDR3 is TGCAGTGCCCCGAGAGGTGGGGGACCTAGCACAGATACGCAGTATTTT. It encodes CSAPRGGGPSTDTQYF.

The genes are TRBV4-1 and TRBJ2-7; D is undetermined. The DNA end is more similar to TRBJ2-5, so the J call may be wrong. The germline gives CDR1 MGHRA, CDR2 YSYEKL. This CDR3 spans 15 amino acids. The CDR3 sequence: CASSQDAPASETQYF. CDR3 sequence (DNA): TGCGCCAGCAGCCAAGACGCCCCAGCGTCAGAGACCCAGTACTTC.

This clonotype was found a few times. The chain uses TRBV9 and TRBJ2-4; 10 bases align to TRBD1. The CDR3 covers 16 residues. The germline gives CDR1 SGDLS, CDR2 YYNGEE. Germline trimming cut 0 bases from V and 5 bases from J; bases unmatched to any gene: 5. The CDR3 bases are TGTGCCAGCAGCGTAGCCGCGGGACAGGGGCAAAACATTCAGTACTTC. As protein: CASSVAAGQGQNIQYF.

This chain joins TRBV6-5 and TRBJ1-1; the match to TRBD1 covers 10 bases. From germline, CDR1 is MNHEY and CDR2 SVGAGI. V trimming: 5 bases; J trimming: 2 bases; junction bases outside the gene matches: 5. The CDR3 spans 15 residues. CDR3 amino acids: CASSETGGINTEAFF. For the CDR3, the DNA is TGTGCCAGCAGTGAGACAGGGGGCATTAACACTGAAGCTTTCTTT.